This is a list of T cell receptor beta chains from one sample in a study of CXCR3-negative and CXCR3-positive naive CD8 T cells. TCRdb reprocessed the 5' RACE reads; each CDR3 protein has one entry and no DNA is given. This sample's clone table lists about 82,000 distinct CDR3 sequences. The sample consisted of naive CXCR3- CD8+ T cells from blood. These receptors were taken from a human donor in good health. Some clones in this sample may be carry-over from other donors' samples. Both conserved end residues are part of each CDR3.

J gene,V gene,CDR3 protein
TRBJ2-7,TRBV29-1,CSVTGLAGEVSYEQYF
TRBJ2-4,TRBV29-1,CSVDGLAGRAKNIQYF
TRBJ1-2,TRBV7-9,CASTSDLQGATSYTF
TRBJ2-3,TRBV7-8,CASSLDGLGVPDTQYF
TRBJ2-5,TRBV27,CASSLYDRWEETQYF
TRBJ2-7,TRBV13,CASSLAGTGEQYF
TRBJ2-1,TRBV4-3,CASSQDPQGYNEQFF
TRBJ1-1,TRBV7-9,CASSLVRAPEAFF
TRBJ2-3,TRBV12-5,CASGSHPADTQYF
TRBJ2-7,TRBV7-6,CASSLAISEAFYEQYF
TRBJ2-1,TRBV29-1,CSVEFLGTSGHNEQFF
TRBJ1-1,TRBV28,CASSATTEDRGRMNTEAFF
TRBJ2-7,TRBV12-3/TRBV12-4,CASSLQQGDEQYF
TRBJ1-5,TRBV15,CATSSRDRNNQPQHF
TRBJ2-1,TRBV20-1,CSARGSQSYNEQFF
TRBJ2-7,TRBV29-1,CSAWTGAEEQYF
TRBJ2-3,TRBV12-3/TRBV12-4,CASSFLEDRGTDTQYF
TRBJ1-5,TRBV6-2/TRBV6-3,CASSWVRDRANQPQHF
TRBJ1-1,TRBV5-1,CTSSLDRLDTEAFF
TRBJ1-1,TRBV7-8,CASSLGGVAEAFF
TRBJ2-7,TRBV11-2,CASSLVGRRRPDEQYF
TRBJ1-1,TRBV19,CATAGWEANTEAFF
TRBJ2-1,TRBV6-5,CASSYSTSGSEQFF
TRBJ2-3,TRBV6-2/TRBV6-3,CASSYTSGPDTQYF
TRBJ2-7,TRBV19,CASSIVGDNEQYF
TRBJ2-7,TRBV7-2,CASSSGHSYEQYF
TRBJ2-1,TRBV28,CASSSWAGESNEQFF
TRBJ2-5,TRBV29-1,CSVVPPGPNQETQYF
TRBJ1-2,TRBV5-1,CASSLGGVGYTF
TRBJ2-7,TRBV3-1,CASSQTGTDTYEQYF
TRBJ2-7,TRBV20-1,CSARARDRGPYEQYF
TRBJ1-4,TRBV5-1,CASRKGQIATNEKLFF
TRBJ1-2,TRBV12-3/TRBV12-4,CASSPGTGYVYTF
TRBJ2-1,TRBV20-1,CSPRGSTYNEQFF
TRBJ2-7,TRBV10-2,CASSESGSFSYEQYF
TRBJ1-1,TRBV27,CASRDSGGAYNWDTEAFF
TRBJ2-7,TRBV2,CASKQRGYEQYF
TRBJ1-1,TRBV4-3,CASSQDVVGSNTEAFF
TRBJ2-5,TRBV20-1,CSARDPASPLQETQYF
TRBJ1-3,TRBV12-3/TRBV12-4,CASSHSGGLQGNTIYF
TRBJ2-7,TRBV20-1,CSARDPGGEYEQYF
TRBJ1-1,TRBV7-9,CASSSSYGGANTEAFF
TRBJ2-7,TRBV4-2,CASSQASGRHEQYF